The 7 T cell receptor beta chains listed next were all sequenced from one sample in a study of blood T cell repertoires in COVID-19. Measured with immunoSEQ multiplex PCR; TCRdb has only the in-frame clones, and not every one. The table lists roughly 280,000 clones, roughly 86% of them singletons, with approximately 4% in the top ten. Sequenced input: peripheral blood. Source of these receptors: a man between 18 and 29 years old with active or convalescent COVID-19.

V usage is TRBV30 and J usage is TRBJ1-2, with D unresolved. Germline V gene data show CDR1 as GTSNPN and CDR2 as SVGIG (reference sequence). V was cut by 0 bases and J by 3 bases, with 8 bases left in between. The CDR3 is 13 amino acids. Here the CDR3 reads CAWSVWAHYGYTF. The CDR3 DNA is TGTGCCTGGAGTGTATGGGCCCACTATGGCTACACCTTC.

The V and J genes are TRBV7-9 and TRBJ2-7; 10 bases align to TRBD2. This CDR3 has 15 residues. V gave up 5 bases and J gave up 2 bases; unmatched junction bases: 6. Germline V CDR1 and CDR2: SEHNR, FQNEAQ (reference sequence). The CDR3 coding sequence is TGTGCCAGCAGCGGCGGGACTAGCGACGCCTACGAGCAGTACTTC. Translation: CASSGGTSDAYEQYF.

CDR3 nucleotides: TGTGCCAGCAGCAATAGACAGGGTGATGAGCAGTTCTTC. Protein sequence: CASSNRQGDEQFF. The rearrangement links TRBV27 to TRBJ2-1; 7 nucleotides align to TRBD1. Losses at the gene ends were 6 bases for V and 8 bases for J; bases not matched to a gene: 7. This CDR3 spans 13 amino acids. Per the germline V gene, CDR1 is MNHEY and CDR2 is SMNVEV (reference sequence).

This clone has a single count. The chain employs TRBV4-1 and TRBJ2-7, with a weak D call TRBD1 (6 bases). The germline gives CDR1 MGHRA, CDR2 YSYEKL. CDR3 length: 15 residues. Between the trimmed V and J ends, which lost 5 bases and 3 bases, there was a span of 17 bases. CDR3 protein: CASSFRREQGYEQYF. Written as DNA, the CDR3 is TGCGCCAGCAGCTTCCGCCGCGAACAGGGCTACGAGCAGTACTTC.

The genes are TRBV7-6 and TRBJ2-1; 10 bases are shared with TRBD2. J lost 7 bases, V lost 4 bases, and 7 bases had no gene match. The germline CDR1 and CDR2 sequences are SGHVS and FNYEAQ. The length of the CDR3 is 15 residues. The CDR3 coding sequence is TGTGCCAGCAGCTCTAGCGGGAGTCGTGGGAATGAGCAGTTCTTC. Translated, it gives CASSSSGSRGNEQFF.

This clone was detected only a few times. The chain carries TRBV30 and TRBJ1-6; 9 bases are a match to TRBD1. Germline V CDR1 and CDR2: GTSNPN, SVGIG (reference sequence). V lost 5 bases to trimming and J lost 7 bases; unmatched junction nucleotides: 3. CDR3 length equals 13 residues. The CDR3 loop is CAWDRGYNSPLHF. The CDR3 DNA reads TGTGCCTGGGACAGGGGGTACAATTCACCCCTCCACTTT.

The J gene is TRBJ1-3, the V gene TRBV7-9, with TRBD1 matching over 10 bases. The V segment lost 5 bases and the J segment 8 bases; nucleotides outside the gene matches: 6. Per the germline V gene, CDR1 is SEHNR and CDR2 is FQNEAQ (reference sequence). The CDR3 consists of 14 residues. The chain's CDR3 is CASSPGTGAHTIYF. The CDR3, as DNA: TGTGCCAGCAGCCCGGGGACAGGGGCACACACCATATATTTT.